This is a list of T cell receptor beta chains from one sample in a study of T cells in Graves' hyperthyroidism and ophthalmopathy. TCRdb independently ran MiXCR on the multiplex PCR reads; one entry per CDR3 protein. The sample consists of over 500,000 distinct CDR3 sequences, less than 15% of them appearing once. The sequencing input was blood. The receptors were sampled from a middle-aged woman with Graves' hyperthyroidism. CDR3s include the opening cysteine and the closing phenylalanine or tryptophan. The order of the fields is CDR3 protein, CDR3 DNA, V gene, D gene, clone size, J gene. The D gene is left open where the match is weak. Clone size, where shown, is once, few, many, or a class for clones that have expanded.

CASSQRWQVTPGRLLATNEKLFF	TGTGCCAGCAGTCAAAGGTGGCAGGTGACGCCCGGAAGGTTATTAGCAACTAATGAAAAACTGTTTTTT	TRBV2	.	many	TRBJ1-4
CASSERGRGLVGEQYF	TGTGCCAGCAGTGAGAGGGGGCGCGGTTTAGTTGGCGAGCAGTACTTC	TRBV2	TRBD1	many	TRBJ2-7
CASSLDLAGNIPYEQYF	TGCGCCAGCAGCTTGGACCTAGCGGGTAATATTCCTTACGAGCAGTACTTC	TRBV5-1	TRBD2	many	TRBJ2-7
CASSQEEGGPYEQYF	TGTGCCAGCAGCCAAGAAGAGGGCGGACCCTACGAGCAGTACTTC	TRBV4-2	.	.	TRBJ2-7
CSARYTGTGVSYNEQFF	TGCAGTGCTAGATATACTGGGACAGGGGTCTCCTACAATGAGCAGTTCTTC	TRBV20-1	TRBD1	.	TRBJ2-1
CASSLGHRGGSDTEAFF	TGTGCCAGCAGCTTGGGACACAGGGGAGGATCGGACACTGAAGCTTTCTTT	TRBV11-2	TRBD1	many	TRBJ1-1
CASSPGQEKLFF	TGTGCCAGCAGTCCCGGACAGGAAAAACTGTTTTTT	TRBV6-1	.	.	TRBJ1-4
CAGPGQGKNIQYF	TGTGCCGGTCCGGGACAGGGGAAAAACATTCAGTACTTC	TRBV6-1	TRBD1	.	TRBJ2-4
CASSFGDRDSYEQYF	TGCGCCAGCAGCTTTGGGGACAGGGACTCCTACGAGCAGTACTTC	TRBV5-1	TRBD1	many	TRBJ2-7
CASSDSRYNEQFF	TGTGCCAGCAGTGACTCGAGGTACAATGAGCAGTTCTTC	TRBV6-4	.	few	TRBJ2-1
CASSLEQTGELFF	TGCGCCAGCAGCTTGGAACAGACCGGGGAGCTGTTTTTT	TRBV5-1	.	few	TRBJ2-2
CSARVGGADYNEQYF	TGCAGTGCTAGGGTAGGGGGTGCGGACTACAACGAGCAGTACTTC	TRBV20-1	.	many	TRBJ2-7
CASRPSGSGGEQYF	TGTGCCAGCAGACCTAGCGGGAGTGGGGGCGAGCAGTACTTC	TRBV28	TRBD2	many	TRBJ2-7
CSARVVTSGTSSYNEQFF	TGCAGTGCTAGAGTGGTGACTAGCGGGACTAGCTCCTACAATGAGCAGTTCTTC	TRBV20-1	TRBD2	many	TRBJ2-1
CSAREDFEGHSNTEAFF	TGCAGTGCTAGAGAAGATTTTGAGGGACACTCAAACACTGAAGCTTTCTTT	TRBV20-1	.	.	TRBJ1-1
CASSFAGVANQPQHF	TGTGCCAGCAGTTTTGCAGGAGTTGCCAATCAGCCCCAGCATTTT	TRBV12-3/TRBV12-4	.	many	TRBJ1-5
CASSEGGGINEKLFF	TGTGCCAGCAGTGAAGGGGGGGGGATTAATGAAAAACTGTTTTTT	TRBV2	.	few	TRBJ1-4
CASHRLETGELFF	TGTGCCAGCCACAGACTTGAAACCGGGGAGCTGTTTTTT	TRBV4-2	.	few	TRBJ2-2
CASDKGGSYNEQFF	TGTGCCAGTGATAAGGGGGGCTCCTACAATGAGCAGTTCTTC	TRBV19	.	.	TRBJ2-1
CASSEATGRMNTEAFF	TGTGCCAGCAGTGAAGCTACAGGGCGCATGAACACTGAAGCTTTCTTT	TRBV2	.	many	TRBJ1-1
CASSSLIKDFLEETQYF	TGTGCCAGCAGTTCCCTCATAAAAGACTTTCTTGAAGAGACCCAGTACTTC	TRBV28	.	many	TRBJ2-5
CSAVDRGATNEKLFF	TGCAGTGCTGTGGACAGGGGCGCAACTAATGAAAAACTGTTTTTT	TRBV20-1	TRBD1	many	TRBJ1-4
CSARVSGTSGSTDTQYF	TGCAGTGCTAGAGTCTCCGGGACTAGCGGAAGCACAGATACGCAGTATTTT	TRBV20-1	TRBD2	many	TRBJ2-3
CAWSRLAGARDEQYF	TGTGCCTGGAGTCGACTAGCGGGAGCTCGGGACGAGCAGTACTTC	TRBV30	TRBD2	few	TRBJ2-7
CASSFTRAWDYGYTF	TGTGCCAGCAGCTTCACGAGGGCTTGGGACTATGGCTACACCTTC	TRBV5-6	.	few	TRBJ1-2
CASSSGQYNSPLHF	TGTGCCAGCAGTTCGGGACAGTATAATTCACCCCTCCACTTT	TRBV12-3/TRBV12-4	TRBD1	many	TRBJ1-6
CASSTPPGQGSYEQYF	TGTGCCAGCAGTACACCCCCGGGACAGGGGTCCTACGAGCAGTACTTC	TRBV28	TRBD1	many	TRBJ2-7
CASSMVSPYNEQFF	TGTGCCAGTAGTATGGTATCCCCTTACAATGAGCAGTTCTTC	TRBV19	.	.	TRBJ2-1
CASSQDPDRNNQPQHF	TGTGCCAGCAGCCAAGACCCGGACAGGAACAATCAGCCCCAGCATTTT	TRBV4-2	TRBD1	.	TRBJ1-5
CASSLGDTIYEQYF	TGTGCCAGCAGCTTGGGGGACACGATCTACGAGCAGTACTTC	TRBV5-6	.	.	TRBJ2-7
CASSSRQELFF	TGTGCCAGCAGTTCAAGACAGGAGCTGTTTTTT	TRBV27	.	few	TRBJ2-2
CASSLTVGEQYF	TGTGCCAGCAGCTTGACAGTCGGCGAGCAGTACTTC	TRBV5-6	.	.	TRBJ2-7
CATSRDEEGAVGDTQYF	TGTGCCACCAGCAGAGATGAGGAGGGGGCGGTTGGAGATACGCAGTATTTT	TRBV15	.	.	TRBJ2-3
CASSLFRTGGHTGELFF	TGTGCCAGCAGTTTATTTAGGACAGGGGGCCACACCGGGGAGCTGTTTTTT	TRBV28	TRBD1	few	TRBJ2-2
CASSPRAQGFEAFF	TGTGCCAGCTCACCACGGGCACAGGGATTTGAAGCTTTCTTT	TRBV18	.	many	TRBJ1-1
CASSLRISTGWSYNEQFF	TGTGCCAGCAGCTTGAGAATATCAACGGGTTGGTCCTACAATGAGCAGTTCTTC	TRBV7-8	.	few	TRBJ2-1
CSGEVSSYNEQFF	TGCAGCGGGGAGGTGAGCTCCTACAATGAGCAGTTCTTC	TRBV29-1	.	few	TRBJ2-1
CASSLGGSGATYEQYF	TGTGCCAGCAGCTTAGGTGGTAGCGGGGCCACCTACGAGCAGTACTTC	TRBV11-3	TRBD2	many	TRBJ2-7
CASSIQGQITPHNQPQHF	TGTGCCAGTAGTATTCAGGGACAGATAACGCCGCATAATCAGCCCCAGCATTTT	TRBV19	TRBD1	.	TRBJ1-5
CATSMGSSGANVLTF	TGTGCCACCAGCATGGGGAGCTCTGGGGCCAACGTCCTGACTTTC	TRBV15	.	.	TRBJ2-6
CAWQGAGNQPQHF	TGTGCCTGGCAGGGGGCTGGCAATCAGCCCCAGCATTTT	TRBV30	TRBD1	many	TRBJ1-5
CASSSGGGNEKLFF	TGTGCCAGCAGCTCCGGCGGGGGTAATGAAAAACTGTTTTTT	TRBV7-2	.	many	TRBJ1-4
CASSFTDANTGELFF	TGTGCCAGCAGCTTTACAGACGCGAACACCGGGGAGCTGTTTTTT	TRBV5-5	.	few	TRBJ2-2
CASSAGPRAFF	TGTGCCAGCAGTGCCGGGCCGAGGGCTTTCTTT	TRBV25-1	.	.	TRBJ1-1
CSVRGQGAKGSEQYF	TGCAGCGTTCGGGGACAGGGGGCGAAAGGTTCCGAGCAGTACTTC	TRBV29-1	TRBD1	.	TRBJ2-7
CASSLGGQLLSGNTIYF	TGTGCCAGCAGCTTGGGGGGACAGCTCCTCTCTGGAAACACCATATATTTT	TRBV11-1	TRBD1	many	TRBJ1-3
CASSSRQGMNTEAFF	TGTGCCAGCAGTTCGCGACAGGGGATGAACACTGAAGCTTTCTTT	TRBV2	TRBD1	many	TRBJ1-1
CSVEPGLPGDTQYF	TGCAGCGTTGAACCGGGACTACCCGGAGATACGCAGTATTTT	TRBV29-1	TRBD2	many	TRBJ2-3
CASSLALGARNEQYF	TGTGCCAGCAGCTTAGCGCTGGGGGCGCGTAACGAGCAGTACTTC	TRBV7-6	.	many	TRBJ2-7
CAISSRTGTGNQPQHF	TGTGCCATCAGTAGTCGGACAGGGACGGGCAATCAGCCCCAGCATTTT	TRBV10-3	TRBD1	.	TRBJ1-5
CASRGGNKNIQYF	TGTGCCAGTAGGGGAGGGAACAAAAACATTCAGTACTTC	TRBV19	TRBD2	.	TRBJ2-4
CASSPTSGNYNEQFF	TGTGCCAGCAGTCCGACTAGCGGGAACTACAATGAGCAGTTCTTC	TRBV6-1	TRBD2	many	TRBJ2-1
CSASNTEAFF	TGCAGTGCTTCTAACACTGAAGCTTTCTTT	TRBV20-1	.	few	TRBJ1-1
CASSLSDRGSDTQYF	TGTGCCAGCAGTTTATCGGACAGGGGTTCAGATACGCAGTATTTT	TRBV12-3/TRBV12-4	TRBD1	.	TRBJ2-3
CASSLLGLDEQYF	TGTGCCAGCAGCTTATTGGGGCTCGACGAGCAGTACTTC	TRBV7-2	.	many	TRBJ2-7
CASSLAGSGAIYEQYF	TGCGCCAGCAGCTTGGCGGGTAGCGGGGCAATCTACGAGCAGTACTTC	TRBV5-1	TRBD2	few	TRBJ2-7
CASSSRDRRPSNTEAFF	TGCGCCAGCAGCTCCCGGGACCGTAGACCCTCGAACACTGAAGCTTTCTTT	TRBV5-1	.	many	TRBJ1-1
CASSPEDQTGQYF	TGCGCCAGCAGCCCCGAGGATCAGACCGGTCAGTACTTC	TRBV5-1	.	.	TRBJ2-5
CASTTLTPGELFF	TGTGCCAGTACTACACTCACCCCCGGGGAGCTGTTTTTT	TRBV19	.	few	TRBJ2-2